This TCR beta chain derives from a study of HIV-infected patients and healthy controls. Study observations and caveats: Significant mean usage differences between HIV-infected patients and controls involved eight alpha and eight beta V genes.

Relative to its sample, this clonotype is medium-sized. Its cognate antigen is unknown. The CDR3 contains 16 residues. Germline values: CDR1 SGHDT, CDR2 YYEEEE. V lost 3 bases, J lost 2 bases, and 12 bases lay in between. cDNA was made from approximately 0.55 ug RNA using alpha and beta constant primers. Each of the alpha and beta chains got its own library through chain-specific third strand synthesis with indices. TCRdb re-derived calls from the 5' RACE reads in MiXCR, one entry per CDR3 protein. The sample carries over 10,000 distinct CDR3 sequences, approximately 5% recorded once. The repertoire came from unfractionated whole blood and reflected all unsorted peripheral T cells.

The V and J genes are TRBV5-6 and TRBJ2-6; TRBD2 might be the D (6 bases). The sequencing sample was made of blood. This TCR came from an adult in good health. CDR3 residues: CASSWGVEAGANVLTF. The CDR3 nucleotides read TGTGCCAGCAGCTGGGGGGTAGAGGCTGGGGCCAACGTCCTGACTTTC.